The present T cell receptor beta chain was sequenced within a study of cytomegalovirus exposure and HLA in healthy donors. This CDR3 region has 16 residues. Trimming took 0 bases from V and 0 from J, leaving 12 bases between them. Germline V gene sequence: CDR1 SGHRS, CDR2 YFSETQ. PCR amplification relied on 60 Vbeta primers (plus 13 Jbeta primers). Some clones are missing from TCRdb's copy, which holds only in-frame ones; the method was immunoSEQ multiplex PCR. The table shows more than 50,000 clones, with over 60% occurring only once. The chain joins TRBV5-1 to TRBJ1-1, with D maybe TRBD1 (6 bases). Sequencing was performed on PBMCs. The clonotype originates from a man aged 50-59 years in good health and CMV-seropositive. CDR3 nucleotides: TGCGCCAGCAGCTTGGGACAGGCGTTTTTGAACACTGAAGCTTTCTTT. The encoded protein is CASSLGQAFLNTEAFF. The whole variable domain, filled in from reference TRBV5-1 and TRBJ1-1, reads KAGVTQTPRYLIKTRGQQVTLSCSPISGHRSVSWYQQTPGQGLQFLFEYFSETQRNKGNFPGRFSGRQFSNSRSEMNVSTLELGDSALYLCASSLGQAFLNTEAFFGQGTRLTVV.